The 30 T cell receptor beta chains reported below all come from one sample, sequenced in a study of Graves' ophthalmopathy and Graves' hyperthyroidism. Amplification targeted the TCR beta CDR3 regions, with RNA transcripts as the source material. Scientists carried out first-round RT-PCR using HTBI primers and then a second-round multiplex PCR. In TCRdb, the multiplex PCR reads were re-called with MiXCR into one record per CDR3 protein. The table records approximately 1.2 million distinct CDR3 sequences, less than 45% of them present only once. The material sequenced was peripheral blood or thyroid tissue (not recorded which). These receptors were collected from an adult man with Graves' hyperthyroidism.

This clonotype was observed at least ten times. CDR3 nucleotide sequence: TGTGCCAGCAGCCCTCGGGACACAGGATTGCGGGGCTACACCTTC. It translates to CASSPRDTGLRGYTF. The chain joins TRBV5-5 to TRBJ1-2; the D gene is possibly TRBD1 (6 bases). CDR1 and CDR2 from the germline V gene are SGHKS and YYEKEE (reference sequence). The CDR3 sequence is 15 residues long. The V and J ends lost 4 bases and 8 bases respectively, with 21 bases between them.

The chain employs TRBV28 and TRBJ1-2; D is unresolved. This CDR3 comprises 17 residues. The germline V and J ends were trimmed by 1 base and 1 base, with 16 bases remaining between them. CDR1 is MDHEN and CDR2 is SYDVKM in the germline V gene. This CDR3 reads CASSLYGPGSRNYGYTF. The DNA for the CDR3 is TGTGCCAGCAGTTTATATGGTCCAGGTTCTCGTAACTATGGCTACACCTTC.

The chain combines TRBV3-1 with TRBJ2-7; 7 bases fit TRBD2. Germline CDR1 reads LGHDT; CDR2 reads YNNKEL (reference sequence). The CDR3 runs 16 residues. V trimming: 0 bases; J trimming: 5 bases; junction bases outside the gene matches: 10. The chain's CDR3 is CASSQDGGGVPHEQYF. CDR3 DNA: TGTGCCAGCAGCCAAGATGGGGGGGGAGTTCCGCACGAGCAGTACTTC.

The chain links TRBV19 to TRBJ1-6, with D perhaps matching TRBD1 (5 bases). The CDR3 length is 16 residues. The germline gives CDR1 LNHDA, CDR2 SQIVND (reference sequence). Trimming took off 3 bases at V and 0 bases at J, with 9 bases between the two ends. CDR3 DNA sequence: TGTGCCAGTAGTATTCGACAGAGCTCCTATAATTCACCCCTCCACTTT. It encodes CASSIRQSSYNSPLHF.

This clonotype was seen a few times. The rearrangement joins TRBV2 to TRBJ1-5, with D perhaps TRBD1 (5 bases). Trimming shortened V by 2 bases and J by 4 bases, and 9 bases separated the two germline ends. Germline lookup yields CDR1 SNHLY and CDR2 FYNNEI. The CDR3 sequence is 14 residues long. CDR3 DNA sequence: TGTGCCAGCAGTGAAATGGGGGAAAATCAGCCCCAGCATTTT. Protein sequence: CASSEMGENQPQHF.

This clonotype occurred many times. The genes are TRBV7-8 and TRBJ1-5; TRBD1 matches at 8 bases. Unmatched junction bases numbered 6, after V lost 0 bases and J lost 14 bases. CDR3 length: 13 amino acids. Germline CDR1 reads SGHVS; CDR2 reads FQNEAQ. The CDR3 region is CASSLAQDREEHF. The CDR3, as DNA: TGTGCCAGCAGCTTAGCCCAGGACAGGGAGGAGCATTTT.

This clonotype has at least ten counts. This chain uses TRBV5-1 with TRBJ1-1, with no clear D. Trimming removed 1 base at V and 5 bases at J, with 21 bases between. The length of the CDR3 is 17 residues. Germline CDR1 SGHRS, CDR2 YFSETQ. CDR3 sequence: CASSLLGSDYLGTEAFF. The CDR3 DNA sequence: TGCGCCAGCAGCTTGTTGGGCTCGGATTATCTGGGGACTGAAGCTTTCTTT.

This clonotype was seen ten or more times. CDR3 sequence reads: CASRPGRGYGYTF. CDR3 bases: TGCGCCAGCAGGCCCGGGAGGGGATATGGCTACACCTTC. This sequence joins TRBV5-1 and TRBJ1-2; a possible D gene is TRBD1 (5 bases). Per germline, CDR1 SGHRS and CDR2 YFSETQ. The CDR3 consists of 13 residues. The V end lost 5 bases, the J end lost 5 bases, and 13 bases lay between the germline ends.

This clonotype was counted ten times or more. The chain has TRBV20-1 and TRBJ1-4, with 7 bases that match TRBD1. CDR3 length: 15 residues. The germline V gene has CDR1 DFQATT and CDR2 SNEGSKA (reference sequence). The trim removed 0 bases at V and 2 bases at J, leaving 3 bases unmatched. The CDR3 DNA reads as TGCAGTGCTAGAGATAAGACAGGGACTAATGAAAAACTGTTTTTT. Amino acid sequence: CSARDKTGTNEKLFF.

This chain joins TRBV4-1 and TRBJ1-4; possibly TRBD1 for D (6 bases). There are 15 residues in the CDR3. Germline V gene sequence: CDR1 MGHRA, CDR2 YSYEKL. Trimming shortened V by 1 base and J by 1 base, and 7 bases separated the two germline ends. The CDR3 protein is CASSQVDRTNEKLFF. The CDR3 DNA is TGCGCCAGCAGCCAAGTGGACAGAACTAATGAAAAACTGTTTTTT.

The chain links TRBV7-9 to TRBJ2-2; TRBD1 might be the D (5 bases). Trimming removed 6 bases at V and 1 base at J, with 9 bases between. The CDR3 has 14 amino acids. Germline CDR1 and CDR2: SEHNR and FQNEAQ (reference sequence). CDR3 DNA: TGTGCCAGCAGATACGGACAGAACACCGGGGAGCTGTTTTTT. As protein: CASRYGQNTGELFF.

This clonotype came up a few times. The rearrangement links TRBV15 to TRBJ2-5; possibly TRBD2 for D (5 bases). V lost 8 bases to trimming and J lost 5 bases, with 6 bases between them. The CDR3 totals 10 residues. Per germline, CDR1 LNHNV and CDR2 YYDKDF (reference sequence). The CDR3 coding sequence is TGTGCCACCGGGGAGGAGACCCAGTACTTC. This sequence encodes CATGEETQYF.

J is TRBJ1-2 and V is TRBV7-2, with D possibly TRBD1 on 5 matching bases. V was clipped by 5 bases and J by 4 bases, with 29 bases between them. This CDR3 has 19 residues. From germline, CDR1 is SGHTA and CDR2 FQGNSA. The CDR3 here is CASSTALGRAGSESYGYTF. As DNA, the CDR3 is TGTGCCAGCAGCACCGCTCTGGGCAGGGCCGGATCTGAGTCCTATGGCTACACCTTC.

This clonotype was seen repeatedly, ten times or more. Here the CDR3 reads CASSLGAGEEQETQYF. CDR3 coding DNA: TGTGCCAGCAGCCTGGGGGCGGGGGAAGAACAAGAGACCCAGTACTTC. V gene TRBV11-2 combines with J gene TRBJ2-5, with D maybe TRBD2 (7 bases). Trimming removed 5 bases at V and 2 bases at J, with 18 bases between. CDR1 SGHAT and CDR2 FQNNGV come from the germline V gene. The CDR3 sequence is 16 residues long.

The rearrangement uses TRBV29-1 and TRBJ1-3; D unresolved. The CDR3 sequence is 12 residues long. Deletions cut 6 bases from V and 0 bases from J, with 6 bases between. Germline V gene sequence: CDR1 SQVTM, CDR2 ANQGSEA. CDR3 sequence: CSVSSSGNTIYF. In nucleotides, the CDR3 is TGCAGCGTGTCTTCCTCTGGAAACACCATATATTTT. Full variable domain (remainder filled in from reference TRBV29-1 and TRBJ1-3): SAVISQKPSRDICQRGTSLTIQCQVDSQVTMMFWYRQQPGQSLTLIATANQGSEATYESGFVIDKFPISRPNLTFSTLTVSNMSPEDSSIYLCSVSSSGNTIYFGEGSWLTVV.

This clonotype was found many times. The chain uses TRBV20-1 and TRBJ2-7; 11 positions agree with TRBD2. Germline V gene lookup returns CDR1 DFQATT and CDR2 SNEGSKA (reference sequence). Unmatched junction bases numbered 3, after V lost 6 bases and J lost 2 bases. The CDR3 has 13 amino acids. CDR3 coding DNA: TGCAGTGCAAAACTAGCGGGGGCCTACGAGCAGTACTTC. The encoded protein is CSAKLAGAYEQYF.

This sequence joins TRBV6-5 and TRBJ2-6; D ambiguous. Germline lookup yields CDR1 MNHEY and CDR2 SVGAGI. The length of the CDR3 is 13 residues. V gave up 4 bases and J gave up 3 bases, with 4 bases separating them. The CDR3 protein is CASSSFGANVLTF. CDR3 coding DNA: TGTGCCAGCAGTTCATTTGGGGCCAACGTCCTGACTTTC.

This clonotype showed up many times. This chain connects TRBV4-2 to TRBJ1-5; D unresolved. The CDR3 consists of 14 residues. Germline V CDR1 and CDR2: LGHNA, YNFKEQ. The V end lost 4 bases, the J end lost 4 bases, and 11 bases lay between the germline ends. The CDR3 here is CASSRLLGNQPQHF. For the CDR3, the DNA is TGTGCCAGCAGCCGCCTGTTGGGAAATCAGCCCCAGCATTTT.

The genes are TRBV19 and TRBJ1-5; TRBD1 is a possible D gene (5 bases). The CDR3 is made up of 16 amino acids. Germline CDR1 is LNHDA and CDR2 is SQIVND (reference sequence). V lost 7 bases to trimming and J lost 2 bases, with 18 bases between them. CDR3 sequence reads: CASKAGTGTGNQPQHF. The DNA for the CDR3 is TGTGCCAGTAAGGCTGGCACCGGGACGGGCAATCAGCCCCAGCATTTT.

This clonotype was counted many times. The chain combines TRBV7-2 with TRBJ2-7; TRBD1 aligns across 8 bases. The CDR3 sequence is 14 residues long. Germline V CDR1 and CDR2: SGHTA, FQGNSA. V dropped 5 bases and J dropped 2; count of bases not matched to a gene: 5. In nucleotides, the CDR3 is TGTGCCAGCAGCGGAGGGGACAGGACCTACGAGCAGTACTTC. Its translation is CASSGGDRTYEQYF.

A remark on this clonotype: A much larger clone is a single base away; this may be a read error. The CDR3 DNA reads as TGCAGCGTTGGGGGACAGGGCGGGGAGCAGTACTTC. Translating it yields CSVGGQGGEQYF. The chain couples TRBV29-1 to TRBJ2-7; 9 nucleotides align to TRBD1. Germline CDR1 SQVTM, CDR2 ANQGSEA. CDR3 size: 12 residues. After removal of 4 bases from V and 7 bases from J, the junction contained 5 bases not matched to a gene.

V usage is TRBV15 and J usage is TRBJ2-7, with TRBD1 as a possible D gene (5 bases). This CDR3 comprises 14 residues. CDR1 and CDR2 (germline): LNHNV, YYDKDF (reference sequence). The ends were cut back, 10 bases at V and 0 bases at J, with 16 bases in the middle. The chain's CDR3 is CASSGLLTSYEQYF. Written as DNA, the CDR3 is TGTGCCAGCTCAGGGCTCCTCACCTCCTACGAGCAGTACTTC. Combining the CDR3 with reference TRBV15 and TRBJ2-7 gives the whole variable domain DAMVIQNPRYQVTQFGKPVTLSCSQTLNHNVMYWYQQKSSQAPKLLFHYYDKDFNNEADTPDNFQSRRPNTSFCFLDIRSPGLGDTAMYLCASSGLLTSYEQYFGPGTRLTVT.

About this clonotype: A much more abundant neighbour one base away suggests this may be a read error. This chain joins TRBV7-8 and TRBJ1-1, with D unresolved. The germline V gene encodes CDR1 SGHVS and CDR2 FQNEAQ. This CDR3 has 14 amino acids. The DNA of the CDR3 is TGCGCCAGCAGCCAAGGACTCTTGAACACTGAAGCTTCCTTT. It translates to CASSQGLLNTEASF.

At least ten counts were recorded for this clonotype. CDR3 protein: CSASRQGTNHF. CDR3 in DNA: TGCAGTGCTAGCAGACAGGGTACAAATCATTTT. This chain uses TRBV20-1 with TRBJ1-5; 7 nucleotides align to TRBD1. The germline V gene has CDR1 DFQATT and CDR2 SNEGSKA (reference sequence). This CDR3 has 11 amino acids. With 3 bases clipped from V and 16 bases from J, the junction kept 9 bases outside the gene matches.

The V call is TRBV29-1, the J call TRBJ1-5; TRBD1 matches 9 bases. Germline lookup yields CDR1 SQVTM and CDR2 ANQGSEA. The CDR3 totals 13 residues. After removal of 4 bases from V and 5 bases from J, the junction contained 3 bases not matched to a gene. In nucleotides, the CDR3 is TGCAGCGTTGCGGGGGACAGGGATCAGCCCCAGCATTTT. Translated: CSVAGDRDQPQHF.

Notes on this clonotype: A junction boundary mismatches the germline segment, possibly from a read error. V gene TRBV10-3 combines with J gene TRBJ2-5; tentative D call: TRBD2 (6 bases). Germline V gene lookup returns CDR1 ENHRY and CDR2 SYGVKD. The CDR3 is 13 residues long. CDR3 sequence: CAISEPYRETEYF. CDR3 DNA sequence: TGTGCCATCAGTGAGCCCTATCGGGAGACCGAGTACTTC.

This clonotype was seen at least ten times. This sequence joins TRBV29-1 and TRBJ1-1; 7 nucleotides agree with TRBD1. The CDR3 totals 14 residues. CDR1 SQVTM and CDR2 ANQGSEA come from the germline V gene. V dropped 4 bases and J dropped 2; count of bases not matched to a gene: 7. The CDR3 loop reads CSVGAGGTNTEAFF. The CDR3 nucleotides are TGCAGCGTTGGTGCAGGGGGTACCAACACTGAAGCTTTCTTT.

This clonotype was counted ten times or more. This rearrangement joins TRBV15 to TRBJ2-2; tentative D call: TRBD1 (6 bases). This CDR3 contains 14 residues. Germline V gene sequence: CDR1 LNHNV, CDR2 YYDKDF (reference sequence). V was pared by 8 bases and J by 3 bases, with 13 bases between. The CDR3 reads CATLDRSDTGELFF. The CDR3 coding sequence is TGTGCCACCCTTGACAGGTCGGACACCGGGGAGCTGTTTTTT.

V and J are TRBV7-6 and TRBJ2-3; TRBD1 might be the D (6 bases). Per the germline V gene, CDR1 is SGHVS and CDR2 is FNYEAQ. The V and J ends lost 1 base and 11 bases respectively, with 16 bases between them. CDR3 length: 14 residues. The CDR3 nucleotides read TGTGCCAGCAGCTTAGAACAGGGCGACTTCGGGCAGTATTTT. Translated: CASSLEQGDFGQYF. Supplemented by reference TRBV7-6 and TRBJ2-3, the full variable domain reads GAGVSQSPRYKVTKRGQDVALRCDPISGHVSLYWYRQALGQGPEFLTYFNYEAQQDKSGLPNDRFSAERPEGSISTLTIQRTEQRDSAMYRCASSLEQGDFGQYFGPGTRLTVL.

The chain is built from TRBV12-3 or TRBV12-4 and TRBJ1-1, with D possibly being TRBD1 (6 bases). This CDR3 contains 15 residues. Trimming took off 1 base at V and 1 base at J, with 10 bases between the two ends. CDR3: CASSLGAGENTEAFF. Written as DNA, the CDR3 is TGTGCCAGCAGTTTAGGGGCAGGGGAGAACACTGAAGCTTTCTTT.